This is a list of T cell receptor beta chains from one sample in a study of vaccination effects on CD4 cells after COVID-19. Sequenced by immunoSEQ multiplex PCR; TCRdb stores in-frame clones only, minus some. Here the sample spans 40,000 to 45,000 clones, less than 85% being singletons. No antigens are known for them. Sequenced material: CD4+ T cells from PBMCs cultured without peptide, taken after COVID-19 vaccination. These receptors were taken from a human donor who had a prior SARS-CoV-2 infection. Both conserved end residues are part of each CDR3. D genes are given only for firm matches. Size values are once, few and many counts, or a class for expanded clones, and some rows have none.

>-|TRBV7-2|TRBD1|TRBJ2-2
CASRIDRGFGGELFF
TGTGCCAGCAGGATCGACAGGGGGTTTGGCGGGGAGCTGTTTTTT
>few|TRBV1|-|TRBJ2-7
CTSSHPGLAGSYEQYF
TGCACCAGCAGCCACCCAGGACTAGCGGGATCCTACGAGCAGTACTTC
>-|TRBV5-6|-|TRBJ1-1
CASSLAGVGNTEAFF
TGTGCCAGCAGCTTGGCGGGGGTAGGGAACACTGAAGCTTTCTTT
>once|TRBV5-4|TRBD2|TRBJ2-1
CASSSQTSGAYNEQFF
TGTGCCAGCAGCTCCCAGACTAGCGGGGCATACAATGAGCAGTTCTTC
>-|TRBV18|-|TRBJ1-6
CASSPVHGSPLHF
TGTGCCAGCTCACCAGTGCATGGTTCACCCCTCCACTTT
>once|TRBV11-3|TRBD2|TRBJ2-1
CASSLRELGEQFF
TGTGCCAGCAGCTTGCGGGAGTTAGGTGAGCAGTTCTTC
>-|TRBV23-1|-|TRBJ2-7
CASSQSFWDFRGEQYF
TGCGCCAGCAGTCAATCATTTTGGGATTTCAGGGGCGAGCAGTACTTC
>few|TRBV6-5|TRBD1|TRBJ2-3
CASRFQGARTDTQYF
TGTGCCAGCAGATTCCAGGGGGCTAGGACAGATACGCAGTATTTT
>-|TRBV28|-|TRBJ2-2
CASSWLSDNTGELFF
TGTGCCAGCAGTTGGCTCAGCGATAACACCGGGGAGCTGTTTTTT
>-|TRBV5-4|-|TRBJ2-1
CASSFPGLAGEQFF
TGTGCCAGCAGCTTCCCGGGACTTGCAGGGGAGCAGTTCTTC
>-|TRBV5-6|-|TRBJ2-1
CASSQGLYYNEQFF
TGTGCCAGCAGCCAAGGACTTTACTACAATGAGCAGTTCTTC
>-|TRBV19|-|TRBJ2-1
CASSMMLGLALNEQFF
TGTGCCAGTAGTATGATGTTGGGGCTAGCGTTGAATGAGCAGTTCTTC
>-|TRBV21-1|-|TRBJ1-5
CASSKARPGGNQPQHF
TGTGCCAGCAGCAAAGCCAGGCCGGGGGGCAATCAGCCCCAGCATTTT
>-|TRBV12-1|-|TRBJ1-2
CASSASTFLNYGYTF
TGTGCCAGCAGCGCCTCCACGTTTTTAAACTATGGCTACACCTTC
>-|TRBV7-2|-|TRBJ2-5
CASSSLSLPETQYF
TGTGCCAGCAGCTCCCTCTCCCTCCCTGAGACCCAGTACTTC
>-|TRBV10-3|-|TRBJ2-5
CAISTPYVGVDLKETQYF
TGTGCCATCAGTACACCCTATGTTGGGGTTGACCTCAAAGAGACCCAGTACTTC
>-|TRBV7-8|-|TRBJ2-5
CASSYLGGRRETQYF
TGTGCCAGCAGCTATCTTGGGGGGAGGCGAGAGACCCAGTACTTC
>-|TRBV27|-|TRBJ1-6
CASSLINSPLHF
TGTGCCAGCAGTTTGATCAATTCACCCCTCCACTTT
>-|TRBV18|TRBD1|TRBJ1-4
CASSQQTGSEKLFF
TGTGCCAGCTCACAGCAGACAGGGAGTGAAAAACTGTTTTTT
>-|TRBV21-1|-|TRBJ1-3
CASSNWSVGSTNRPGNTIYF
TGTGCCAGCAGCAATTGGTCGGTAGGCTCGACCAATAGGCCCGGAAACACCATATATTTT
>-|TRBV4-2|TRBD2|TRBJ2-1
CASSQSPTSGGGYNEQFF
TGTGCCAGCAGCCAGTCCCCCACTAGCGGGGGCGGGTACAATGAGCAGTTCTTC
>-|TRBV5-1|-|TRBJ1-3
CASRPTGNSGNTIYF
TGCGCCAGCAGACCTACAGGCAACTCTGGAAACACCATATATTTT
>-|TRBV7-9|TRBD2|TRBJ2-1
CASTRGGSYNEQFF
TGTGCCAGCACCCGGGGAGGGTCCTACAATGAGCAGTTCTTC
>-|TRBV6-5|TRBD1|TRBJ2-7
CASTSDRGRNEQYF
TGTGCCAGTACGAGCGACAGGGGTCGGAACGAGCAGTACTTC
>-|TRBV2|-|TRBJ2-7
CASTVSYEQYF
TGTGCCAGCACCGTTAGTTACGAGCAGTACTTC
>-|TRBV5-1|TRBD1|TRBJ2-5
CASSSTGEETQYF
TGCGCCAGCAGCTCGACAGGGGAAGAGACCCAGTACTTC
>-|TRBV19|-|TRBJ1-3
CASSDGALAGNTIYF
TGTGCCAGTAGTGACGGGGCCCTAGCTGGAAACACCATATATTTT
>-|TRBV7-2|-|TRBJ1-3
CASSLAQADSGNTIYF
TGTGCCAGCAGCTTAGCGCAGGCAGACTCTGGAAACACCATATATTTT
>-|TRBV7-3|-|TRBJ2-1
CASSKLAGSYNEQFF
TGTGCCAGCAGCAAACTAGCTGGGTCCTACAATGAGCAGTTCTTC
>-|TRBV29-1|-|TRBJ2-5
CSVPHGLTETQYF
TGCAGCGTCCCACACGGGTTGACGGAGACCCAGTACTTC
>many|TRBV14|-|TRBJ2-3
CASSQGLTRVDTQYF
TGTGCCAGCAGCCAAGGTCTGACTCGCGTGGATACGCAGTATTTT
>-|TRBV27|-|TRBJ1-2
CASSLTGNYGYTF
TGTGCCAGCAGTTTAACAGGGAACTATGGCTACACCTTC
>few|TRBV7-9|TRBD1|TRBJ1-1
CASSLYGGTGTEAFF
TGTGCCAGCAGCTTATATGGTGGGACAGGCACTGAAGCTTTCTTT
>-|TRBV7-3|TRBD2|TRBJ2-5
CASSKGTSGRSGETQYF
TGTGCCAGCAGCAAAGGGACTAGCGGGAGATCCGGAGAGACCCAGTACTTC
>-|TRBV2|-|TRBJ2-7
CATQEEVFDEQYF
TGTGCCACACAGGAGGAGGTGTTCGACGAGCAGTACTTC
>-|TRBV7-7|-|TRBJ2-5
CASSFLRGETQYF
TGTGCTAGCAGCTTTTTACGGGGTGAGACCCAGTACTTC
>-|TRBV21-1|-|TRBJ2-1
CASSKLGTGAHEQFF
TGTGCCAGCAGCAAATTGGGGACAGGGGCGCATGAGCAGTTCTTC
>-|TRBV19|-|TRBJ1-5
CASSIIGLKPNQPQHF
TGTGCCAGTAGTATAATAGGGCTGAAGCCCAATCAGCCCCAGCATTTT
>-|TRBV7-2|-|TRBJ2-5
CASSLVGGQRTLQETQYF
TGTGCCAGCAGCTTAGTAGGTGGGCAGCGGACTTTACAAGAGACCCAGTACTTC
>-|TRBV3-1/TRBV3-2|-|TRBJ2-2
CASSLFPYTGELFF
TGTGCCAGCAGCCTTTTCCCGTACACCGGGGAGCTGTTTTTT
>-|TRBV4-1|-|TRBJ2-7
CASSPQYSLVGSDEQYF
TGCGCCAGCAGCCCCCAGTATTCCCTTGTCGGATCGGACGAGCAGTACTTC
>-|TRBV5-1|TRBD1|TRBJ2-7
CASSRDRGEQYF
TGCGCCAGCAGCCGGGACAGGGGCGAGCAGTACTTC
>-|TRBV4-1|TRBD2|TRBJ2-2
CASSHRTSGNTGELFF
TGCGCCAGCAGCCACAGGACTAGCGGGAACACCGGGGAGCTGTTTTTT